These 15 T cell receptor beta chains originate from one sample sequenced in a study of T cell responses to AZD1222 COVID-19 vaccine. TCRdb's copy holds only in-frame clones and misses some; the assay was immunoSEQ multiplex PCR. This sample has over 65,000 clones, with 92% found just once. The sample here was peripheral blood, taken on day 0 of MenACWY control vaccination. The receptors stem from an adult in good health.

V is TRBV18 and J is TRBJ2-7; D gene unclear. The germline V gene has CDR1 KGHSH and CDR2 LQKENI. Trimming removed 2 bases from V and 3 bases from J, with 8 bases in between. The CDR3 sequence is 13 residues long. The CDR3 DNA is TGTGCCAGCTCACCAACACACAGCTACGAGCAGTACTTC. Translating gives CASSPTHSYEQYF.

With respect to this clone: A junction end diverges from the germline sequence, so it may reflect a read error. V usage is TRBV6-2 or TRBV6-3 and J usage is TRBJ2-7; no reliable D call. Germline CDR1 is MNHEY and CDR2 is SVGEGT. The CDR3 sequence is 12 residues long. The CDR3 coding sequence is TGTGCCAGCAGTTACTCGAGAAGGGTCGCCCACTTC. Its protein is CASSYSRRVAHF.

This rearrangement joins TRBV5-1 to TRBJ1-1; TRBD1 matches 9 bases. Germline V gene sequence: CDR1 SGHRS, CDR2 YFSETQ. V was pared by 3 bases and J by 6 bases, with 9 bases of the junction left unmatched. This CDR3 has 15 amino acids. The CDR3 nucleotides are TGCGCCAGCAGCTATACAGGGGGCGGAGGCCCTGAAGCTTTCTTT. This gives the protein CASSYTGGGGPEAFF.

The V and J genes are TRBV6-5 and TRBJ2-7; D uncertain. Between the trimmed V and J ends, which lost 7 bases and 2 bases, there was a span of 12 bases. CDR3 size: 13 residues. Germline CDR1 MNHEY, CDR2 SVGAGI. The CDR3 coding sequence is TGTGCCAGCAAGACGGGTGGTACCTACGAGCAGTACTTC. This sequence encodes CASKTGGTYEQYF.

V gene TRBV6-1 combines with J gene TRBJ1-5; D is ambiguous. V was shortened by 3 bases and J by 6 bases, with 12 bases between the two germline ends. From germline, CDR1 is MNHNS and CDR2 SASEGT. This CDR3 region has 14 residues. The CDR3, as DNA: TGTGCCAGCAGTGAGGCCCAGAGAGGTCAGCCCCAGCATTTT. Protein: CASSEAQRGQPQHF.

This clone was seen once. The CDR3: CASSRGTDSNQPQHF. For the CDR3, the DNA is TGTGCCAGCAGTCGAGGGACGGATAGCAATCAGCCCCAGCATTTT. This rearrangement joins TRBV2 to TRBJ1-5; D is possibly TRBD1 (5 bases). V shed 5 bases and J shed 0 bases, with 11 bases lying between them. CDR3 length: 15 amino acids. CDR1 is SNHLY and CDR2 is FYNNEI in the germline V gene.

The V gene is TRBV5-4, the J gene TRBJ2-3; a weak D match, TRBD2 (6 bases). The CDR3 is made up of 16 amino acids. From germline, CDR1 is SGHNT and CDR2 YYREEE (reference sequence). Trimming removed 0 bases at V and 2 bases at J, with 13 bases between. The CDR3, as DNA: TGTGCCAGCAGCTTGGATCGCCCTAGCGACACAGATACGCAGTATTTT. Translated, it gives CASSLDRPSDTDTQYF.

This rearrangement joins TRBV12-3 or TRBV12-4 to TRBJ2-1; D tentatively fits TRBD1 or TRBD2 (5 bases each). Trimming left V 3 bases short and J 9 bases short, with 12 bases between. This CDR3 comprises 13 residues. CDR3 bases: TGTGCCAGCAGTTTTGAGGGGAGCGGTGAGCAGTTCTTC. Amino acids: CASSFEGSGEQFF.

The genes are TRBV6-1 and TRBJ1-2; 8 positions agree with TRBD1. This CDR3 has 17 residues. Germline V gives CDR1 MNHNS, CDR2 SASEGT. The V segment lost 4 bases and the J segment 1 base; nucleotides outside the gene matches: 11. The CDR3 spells CASSGGTGKGLNYGYTF. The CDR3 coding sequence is TGTGCCAGCAGTGGGGGGACAGGAAAAGGACTTAACTATGGCTACACCTTC.

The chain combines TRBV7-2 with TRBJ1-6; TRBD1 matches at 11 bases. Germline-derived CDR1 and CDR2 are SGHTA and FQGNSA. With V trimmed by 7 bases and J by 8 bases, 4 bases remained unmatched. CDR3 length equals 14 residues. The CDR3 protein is CASTPGQGDSPLHF. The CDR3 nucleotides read TGTGCCAGCACGCCGGGACAGGGGGATTCACCCCTCCACTTT.

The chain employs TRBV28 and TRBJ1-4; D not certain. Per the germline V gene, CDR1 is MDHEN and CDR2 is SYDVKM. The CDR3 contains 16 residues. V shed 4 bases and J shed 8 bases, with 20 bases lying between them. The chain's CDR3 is CASSSSFNTGREKLFF. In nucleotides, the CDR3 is TGTGCCAGCAGTTCCTCATTTAACACGGGTAGGGAAAAACTGTTTTTT.

DNA of the CDR3: TGTGCCAGTACTCCCTGGACAGGGCGTGACAATGAGCAGTTCTTC. As protein: CASTPWTGRDNEQFF. The chain has TRBV19 and TRBJ2-1; TRBD1 matches at 8 bases. Germline CDR1 and CDR2: LNHDA and SQIVND (reference sequence). The CDR3 length is 15 residues. With 7 bases clipped from V and 5 bases from J, the junction kept 10 bases outside the gene matches.

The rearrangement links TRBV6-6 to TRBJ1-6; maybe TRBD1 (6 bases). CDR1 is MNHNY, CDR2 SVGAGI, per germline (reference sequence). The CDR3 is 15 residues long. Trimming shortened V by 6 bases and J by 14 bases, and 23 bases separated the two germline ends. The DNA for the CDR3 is TGTGCCAGCAGCCCCACGGGCGCGGGGGCTTTAACCCTCCACTTT. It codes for CASSPTGAGALTLHF.

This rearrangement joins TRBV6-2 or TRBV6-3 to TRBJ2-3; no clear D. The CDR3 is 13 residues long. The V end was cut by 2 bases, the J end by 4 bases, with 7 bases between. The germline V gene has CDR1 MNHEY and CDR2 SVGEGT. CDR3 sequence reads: CASSYRLPDTQYF. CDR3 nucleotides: TGTGCCAGCAGTTACCGCTTGCCAGATACGCAGTATTTT.

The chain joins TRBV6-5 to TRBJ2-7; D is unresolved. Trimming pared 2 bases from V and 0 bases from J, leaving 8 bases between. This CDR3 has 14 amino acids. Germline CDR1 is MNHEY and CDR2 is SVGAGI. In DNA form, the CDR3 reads TGTGCCAGCAGTTACGGCCAGAGCTCCTACGAGCAGTACTTC. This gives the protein CASSYGQSSYEQYF.